What follows are 25 T cell receptor beta chains derived from one specimen sequenced in a study of shared clonotypes between healthy human individuals. The assay was immunoSEQ multiplex PCR, and TCRdb's table has in-frame clones only and misses some. The sample consists of 2.5 million or so clones, just over 90% of them appearing once. Sequenced input: naive CD4+ T cells sorted from blood. Subset specified: CD45RA+ positively selected. The source is a young man in good health.

This chain joins TRBV11-2 and TRBJ1-2, with D perhaps TRBD1 (6 bases). The germline V and J ends were trimmed by 1 base and 5 bases, with 11 bases remaining between them. Germline lookup yields CDR1 SGHAT and CDR2 FQNNGV. The CDR3 contains 14 residues. The CDR3 loop is CASSLAGASYGYTF. The CDR3 DNA reads as TGTGCCAGCAGCTTAGCGGGGGCCTCATATGGCTACACCTTC.

This chain links TRBV12-5 with TRBJ2-5, with D possibly matching TRBD2 (6 bases). CDR1 is LGHNT, CDR2 FRNRAP, per germline. The CDR3 is made up of 12 amino acids. The germline V and J ends were trimmed by 4 bases and 7 bases, with 10 bases remaining between them. CDR3 DNA sequence: TGTGCTAGTGGTTGGGGCGGGGTGACCCAGTACTTC. Encoded protein: CASGWGGVTQYF.

This chain links TRBV2 with TRBJ1-1, with D maybe TRBD1 (5 bases). Germline values: CDR1 SNHLY, CDR2 FYNNEI. The CDR3 totals 14 residues. V dropped 6 bases and J dropped 5 bases, with 16 bases sitting between them. CDR3 region: CASSLGAQETEAFF. As DNA, the CDR3 is TGTGCCAGCAGCCTAGGGGCGCAGGAGACTGAAGCTTTCTTT.

This clone was seen a few times. The V and J genes are TRBV2 and TRBJ1-2; possible D gene TRBD1, 5 bases. This CDR3 comprises 15 residues. V gave up 7 bases and J gave up 0 bases, with 15 bases separating them. Germline-derived CDR1 and CDR2 are SNHLY and FYNNEI. The CDR3 nucleotides are TGTGCCAGCATTGTAAGGGGCTCGGCTAACTATGGCTACACCTTC. Amino acids: CASIVRGSANYGYTF.

The chain joins TRBV5-8 to TRBJ2-3; D might be TRBD2 (5 bases). Germline CDR1 is SGHTS and CDR2 is YDEGEE. V shed 9 bases and J shed 6 bases, with 14 bases lying between them. The CDR3 consists of 12 residues. CDR3 nucleotide sequence: TGTGCCAACGCGGGTTCCGCGGATACGCAGTATTTT. Protein sequence: CANAGSADTQYF.

The chain has TRBV6-6 and TRBJ2-3; D not certain. Trimming removed 0 bases from V and 9 bases from J, with 10 bases in between. In germline, CDR1 is MNHNY, CDR2 SVGAGI (reference sequence). CDR3 length equals 13 residues. CDR3 amino acids: CASSYSQDRTQYF. For the CDR3, the DNA is TGTGCCAGCAGTTACTCCCAAGACCGGACGCAGTATTTT.

The V and J genes are TRBV11-2 and TRBJ2-3, with 7 nucleotides matching TRBD2. J was trimmed by 4 bases and V by 6 bases; bases with no gene match: 10. This CDR3 region has 15 residues. Looked up from germline, CDR1 is SGHAT and CDR2 is FQNNGV. CDR3 residues: CASRRGGSSADTQYF. The CDR3 DNA follows: TGTGCCAGCAGGAGGGGAGGGTCGAGCGCAGATACGCAGTATTTT.

DNA for the CDR3: TGCGCCAGCAGCCAATCCCCAGGGCCGGGCACTGAAGCTTTCTTT. As protein: CASSQSPGPGTEAFF. The chain recombines TRBV4-3 with TRBJ1-1; D is possibly TRBD1 (5 bases). The germline V and J ends were trimmed by 2 bases and 4 bases, with 14 bases remaining between them. CDR1 is LGHNA, CDR2 YSLEER, per germline. This CDR3 contains 15 residues.

CDR3 loop: CASSAPGGYNEKLFF. The CDR3 coding sequence is TGTGCCAGCAGTGCCCCAGGGGGGTATAATGAAAAACTGTTTTTT. V is TRBV28 and J is TRBJ1-4, with 7 bases aligning to TRBD1. V dropped 5 bases and J dropped 4; count of bases not matched to a gene: 7. The CDR3 length is 15 residues. CDR1 and CDR2 from the germline V gene are MDHEN and SYDVKM.

The V gene is TRBV4-2, the J gene TRBJ2-1; TRBD2 matches at 12 bases. Germline lookup yields CDR1 LGHNA and CDR2 YNFKEQ. CDR3 length equals 16 residues. Unmatched junction bases numbered 7, after V lost 1 base and J lost 9 bases. Here the CDR3 reads CASSQGATSGGGEQFF. The CDR3 region has the DNA TGTGCCAGCAGCCAAGGGGCGACTAGCGGGGGAGGTGAGCAGTTCTTC.

The chain has TRBV6-5 and TRBJ1-5; no reliable D call. The CDR3 sequence is 13 residues long. CDR1 is MNHEY and CDR2 is SVGAGI in the germline V gene. V dropped 5 bases and J dropped 3 bases, with 8 bases sitting between them. CDR3 sequence reads: CASSLVPNQPQHF. CDR3 DNA sequence: TGTGCCAGCAGTCTTGTTCCCAATCAGCCCCAGCATTTT.

The chain recombines TRBV28 with TRBJ2-5, with 11 bases matching TRBD2. The assigned J gene may be wrong: the sequence end matches TRBJ2-7 better. Germline V gene sequence: CDR1 MDHEN, CDR2 SYDVKM. The CDR3 loop spans 16 amino acids. The CDR3 loop reads CASRLLGTSGPYEQYF. The DNA of the CDR3 is TGTGCCAGCAGATTACTGGGGACTAGCGGACCCTACGAGCAGTACTTC.

As regards this clone: Additional DNA sequences in this sample encode the identical CDR3. J is TRBJ2-1 and V is TRBV9; 9 bases map to TRBD2. V trimming: 3 bases; J trimming: 1 base; junction bases outside the gene matches: 5. This CDR3 comprises 16 residues. Germline CDR1 and CDR2: SGDLS and YYNGEE. Written as DNA, the CDR3 is TGTGCCAGCAGCGCGAGGGGACTAGCTTCCTACAATGAGCAGTTCTTC. Encoded protein: CASSARGLASYNEQFF.

This clone was seen just once. The rearrangement uses TRBV5-1 and TRBJ1-1, with D unresolved. Germline-derived CDR1 and CDR2 are SGHRS and YFSETQ. The V end was cut by 4 bases, the J end by 0 bases, with 7 bases between. This CDR3 is built from 13 residues. The CDR3 DNA is TGCGCCAGCAGCAACACTATGAACACTGAAGCTTTCTTT. Translated, it gives CASSNTMNTEAFF.

This rearrangement joins TRBV11-2 to TRBJ2-4; D is possibly TRBD2 (5 bases). Germline CDR1 is SGHAT and CDR2 is FQNNGV. The CDR3 totals 16 residues. With 1 base removed from V and 5 bases from J, the gap between germline ends came to 15 bases. This CDR3 is CASSLVGGQRENIQYF. CDR3 sequence (DNA): TGTGCCAGCAGCTTAGTTGGAGGCCAAAGGGAAAACATTCAGTACTTC.

Details on this clone: The same CDR3 is also encoded by other DNA sequences in this sample. This chain's CDR3 is CASSFLAGGPYEQYF. CDR3 nucleotides: TGTGCCAGCAGCTTCCTAGCGGGAGGGCCCTACGAGCAGTACTTC. The rearrangement joins TRBV7-2 to TRBJ2-7; 12 bases agree with TRBD2. Germline loops: CDR1 SGHTA, CDR2 FQGNSA. The length of the CDR3 is 15 residues. V lost 3 bases, J lost 2 bases, and 2 bases stayed unmatched.

This chain uses TRBV29-1 with TRBJ2-7; D is uncertain. This CDR3 is built from 13 residues. The germline CDR1 and CDR2 sequences are SQVTM and ANQGSEA. With 2 bases removed from V and 6 bases from J, the gap between germline ends came to 14 bases. Here the CDR3 DNA reads TGCAGCGTTGAATTGTGGGATGGCGGCGAGCAGTACTTC. This translates into CSVELWDGGEQYF.

The rearrangement uses TRBV28 and TRBJ2-3; 15 nucleotides align to TRBD2. Germline CDR1 is MDHEN and CDR2 is SYDVKM. Germline trimming cut 5 bases from V and 4 bases from J; bases unmatched to any gene: 7. The length of the CDR3 is 17 residues. CDR3 in amino acids: CASSEPGLAGGADTQYF. The CDR3 DNA follows: TGTGCCAGCAGTGAGCCGGGACTAGCGGGGGGCGCAGATACGCAGTATTTT.

This clone occurred once. In the same sample, other DNA sequences code for this CDR3. V usage is TRBV19 and J usage is TRBJ1-1; D not certain. Trimming took 3 bases from V and 5 from J, leaving 10 bases between them. This CDR3 has 13 amino acids. The germline gives CDR1 LNHDA, CDR2 SQIVND (reference sequence). CDR3 DNA sequence: TGTGCCAGTAGTATGGGCATGGGGACTGAAGCTTTCTTT. Amino acid sequence: CASSMGMGTEAFF.

J is TRBJ2-3 and V is TRBV12-5, with D perhaps given as TRBD1 or TRBD2 (5 bases each). Germline V gene sequence: CDR1 LGHNT, CDR2 FRNRAP. Trimming stripped 7 bases from V and 0 bases from J, with 20 bases between. The CDR3 contains 17 residues. Here the CDR3 reads CASVRDLGGASTDTQYF. DNA for the CDR3: TGTGCTAGTGTCAGGGACCTAGGCGGAGCTAGCACAGATACGCAGTATTTT.

The chain is built from TRBV11-2 and TRBJ2-7; TRBD2 matches 8 bases. Gene TRBJ2-1 matches the end of the DNA better, so the J call may be wrong. Germline V gene sequence: CDR1 SGHAT, CDR2 FQNNGV. CDR3 length equals 14 residues. The CDR3 DNA reads TGTGCCAGCAGCTTAAGCGGGGGCTACAATGAGCAGTTCTTC. Its translation is CASSLSGGYNEQFF.

This chain connects TRBV11-2 to TRBJ2-2; the match to TRBD2 covers 10 bases. Germline-derived CDR1 and CDR2 are SGHAT and FQNNGV. Trimming cost V 4 bases and J 4 bases; bases outside gene matches: 9. The CDR3 contains 17 residues. Here the CDR3 reads CASSYYLAGVGTGELFF. The DNA of the CDR3 is TGTGCCAGCAGCTACTACCTAGCGGGAGTGGGCACCGGGGAGCTGTTTTTT.

The gene calls are TRBV27 and TRBJ1-2; TRBD1 agrees at 9 bases. Trimming cost V 11 bases and J 0 bases; bases outside gene matches: 4. Germline V gene sequence: CDR1 MNHEY, CDR2 SMNVEV (reference sequence). This CDR3 has 13 residues. Here the CDR3 reads CAAWTGANYGYTF. Written as DNA, the CDR3 is TGTGCCGCATGGACAGGGGCTAACTATGGCTACACCTTC.

Of note for this clone: The sample holds other DNA sequences that translate to the same CDR3. The genes are TRBV9 and TRBJ1-6; no firm D call. This CDR3 spans 14 amino acids. Trimming shortened V by 0 bases and J by 7 bases, and 8 bases separated the two germline ends. CDR1 is SGDLS, CDR2 YYNGEE, per germline. The DNA of the CDR3 is TGTGCCAGCAGCGTAGGCCCAGAGAATTCACCCCTCCACTTT. Protein: CASSVGPENSPLHF.

The rearrangement joins TRBV11-2 to TRBJ1-1; 11 bases match TRBD1. Germline V CDR1 and CDR2: SGHAT, FQNNGV. The CDR3 is 13 residues long. V shed 1 base and J 11 bases; nucleotides not matched to a gene: 3. The CDR3 protein is CASSLVRDRGAFF. The CDR3 DNA reads TGTGCCAGCAGCTTAGTTCGGGACAGGGGGGCTTTCTTT.